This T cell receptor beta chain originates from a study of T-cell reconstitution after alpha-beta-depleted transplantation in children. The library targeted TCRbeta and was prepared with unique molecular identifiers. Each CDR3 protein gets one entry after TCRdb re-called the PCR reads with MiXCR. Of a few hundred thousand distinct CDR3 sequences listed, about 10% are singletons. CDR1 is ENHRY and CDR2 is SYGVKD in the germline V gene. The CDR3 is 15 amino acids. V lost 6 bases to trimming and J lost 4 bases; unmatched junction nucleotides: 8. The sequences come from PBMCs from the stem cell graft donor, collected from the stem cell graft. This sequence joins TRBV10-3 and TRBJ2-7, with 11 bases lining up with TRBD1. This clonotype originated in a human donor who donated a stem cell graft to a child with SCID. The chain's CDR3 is CAISPGTGGSYEQYF. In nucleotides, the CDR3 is TGTGCCATCAGCCCCGGGACAGGGGGGTCGTACGAGCAGTACTTC.